Presented here are 12 T cell receptor beta chains from one specimen sequenced in a study of shared clonotypes between healthy human individuals. Only in-frame clones appear in the TCRdb table, and some are missing; sequencing was by immunoSEQ multiplex PCR. In the table there are 2 million to 2.5 million clones, around 90% of which are singletons. Sequenced input: naive CD4+ T cells from PBMCs. Subset of the sample: CD45RA+ positively selected. The receptor source for this set is a man between 18 and 35 years old in good health. Some clones in this sample may be carry-over from other donors' samples.

The V gene is TRBV7-2, the J gene TRBJ1-4; 7 nucleotides match TRBD1. CDR1 SGHTA and CDR2 FQGNSA come from the germline V gene. This CDR3 spans 15 amino acids. Germline trimming cut 5 bases from V and 2 bases from J; bases unmatched to any gene: 5. The CDR3 protein is CASSIQTGTNEKLFF. CDR3 sequence (DNA): TGTGCCAGCAGCATACAGACAGGGACTAATGAAAAACTGTTTTTT.

As regards this clone: The sample carries other DNA sequences with the same CDR3. J is TRBJ2-3 and V is TRBV9; D is ambiguous. The CDR3 extends over 14 amino acids. V shed 2 bases and J shed 0 bases, with 7 bases lying between them. In germline, CDR1 is SGDLS, CDR2 YYNGEE. This chain's CDR3 is CASSVLSSTDTQYF. The CDR3 DNA reads TGTGCCAGCAGCGTTTTGTCTAGCACAGATACGCAGTATTTT.

The chain is built from TRBV15 and TRBJ1-5; D is perhaps TRBD1 (6 bases). The CDR3 runs 17 residues. From germline, CDR1 is LNHNV and CDR2 YYDKDF (reference sequence). V gave up 0 bases and J gave up 0 bases, with 12 bases separating them. In nucleotides, the CDR3 is TGTGCCACCAGCAGAGAGTTAGGGGGTTATAGCAATCAGCCCCAGCATTTT. It codes for CATSRELGGYSNQPQHF.

The chain is built from TRBV7-9 and TRBJ2-6; no firm D call. The CDR3 has 15 amino acids. Trimming took off 8 bases at V and 0 bases at J, with 11 bases between the two ends. Germline CDR1 reads SEHNR; CDR2 reads FQNEAQ (reference sequence). The CDR3 nucleotides are TGTGCCAGCGTACTGTACGCCTCTGGGGCCAACGTCCTGACTTTC. Protein sequence: CASVLYASGANVLTF.

V is TRBV19 and J is TRBJ2-1; 10 bases align to TRBD2. This CDR3 has 13 residues. CDR1 and CDR2 (germline): LNHDA, SQIVND (reference sequence). Unmatched junction bases numbered 1, after V lost 1 base and J lost 10 bases. The CDR3 nucleotides are TGTGCCAGTAGTATAGGGACTAGCGGCGAGCAGTTCTTC. Its protein product is CASSIGTSGEQFF.

The chain links TRBV27 to TRBJ1-1, with a weak D call TRBD1 (6 bases). Per the germline V gene, CDR1 is MNHEY and CDR2 is SMNVEV (reference sequence). Trimming removed 6 bases from V and 0 bases from J, with 11 bases in between. The CDR3 is made up of 14 amino acids. Here the CDR3 reads CASRQGSMNTEAFF. The CDR3 nucleotides read TGTGCCAGCAGACAGGGTTCGATGAACACTGAAGCTTTCTTT.

The chain uses TRBV28 and TRBJ2-7, with D uncertain. The CDR3 runs to 12 residues. Germline loops: CDR1 MDHEN, CDR2 SYDVKM. Trimming stripped 6 bases from V and 4 bases from J, with 10 bases between. The CDR3 sequence: CASRSIQYEQYF. In nucleotides, the CDR3 is TGTGCCAGCAGATCCATACAATACGAGCAGTACTTC.

The genes are TRBV5-1 and TRBJ1-6, with unresolved D. The CDR3 is 13 amino acids. Germline loops: CDR1 SGHRS, CDR2 YFSETQ. Deletions cut 1 base from V and 7 bases from J, with 6 bases between. CDR3 sequence: CASSLLGNSPLHF. As DNA, the CDR3 is TGCGCCAGCAGCTTGCTCGGAAATTCACCCCTCCACTTT. The whole variable domain, filled in from reference TRBV5-1 and TRBJ1-6, reads KAGVTQTPRYLIKTRGQQVTLSCSPISGHRSVSWYQQTPGQGLQFLFEYFSETQRNKGNFPGRFSGRQFSNSRSEMNVSTLELGDSALYLCASSLLGNSPLHFGNGTRLTVT.

The chain couples TRBV28 to TRBJ1-2; D is unresolved. Germline V lookup: CDR1 MDHEN, CDR2 SYDVKM. The CDR3 sequence is 12 residues long. Trimming cost V 3 bases and J 4 bases, with 6 bases left between them. The CDR3 bases are TGTGCCAGCAGTTTGCTGCCCTATGGCTACACCTTC. Translated: CASSLLPYGYTF.

The chain has TRBV11-1 and TRBJ2-5, with 14 bases that match TRBD2. V was pared by 8 bases and J by 3 bases, with 5 bases of the junction left unmatched. This CDR3 region has 15 residues. Germline V gene sequence: CDR1 SGHAT, CDR2 FQDESV (reference sequence). The CDR3 nucleotides are TGTGCCAGCTCACCGGGACTAGCGGGAGAAGAGACCCAGTACTTC. This gives the protein CASSPGLAGEETQYF.

The chain carries TRBV7-3 and TRBJ2-5; maybe TRBD2 (6 bases). V lost 3 bases, J lost 7 bases, and 12 bases lay in between. This CDR3 contains 13 residues. The germline gives CDR1 SGHTA, CDR2 FQGTGA. The CDR3 loop reads CASSFGRAGTQYF. The CDR3 DNA reads as TGTGCCAGCAGCTTTGGGAGAGCGGGGACCCAGTACTTC.

This rearrangement joins TRBV6-1 to TRBJ2-2; D possibly matches TRBD1 or TRBD2 (5 bases each). There are 15 residues in the CDR3. Trimming shortened V by 5 bases and J by 4 bases, and 14 bases separated the two germline ends. CDR1 and CDR2 (germline): MNHNS, SASEGT. For the CDR3, the DNA is TGTGCCAGCAGTATAAGGGACGGTCTCACCGGGGAGCTGTTTTTT. Protein product: CASSIRDGLTGELFF.